Below, 27 T cell receptor beta chains from the same sample are listed, as sequenced in a study of T cell responses to AZD1222 COVID-19 vaccine. The method was immunoSEQ multiplex PCR; TCRdb's version includes in-frame clones alone and lacks a portion of them. This sample has 130,000 or so clones, with around 91% found just once. Sequenced material: peripheral blood, taken on day 0 of AZD1222 vaccination. These receptors were obtained from an adult in good health.

V usage is TRBV12-3 or TRBV12-4 and J usage is TRBJ1-6; D is unclear. CDR3 size: 13 residues. V was cut by 2 bases and J by 7 bases, with 6 bases left in between. The CDR3 DNA is TGTGCCAGCAGTTTACAGTGGAATTCACCCCTCCACTTT. Amino acids: CASSLQWNSPLHF.

The chain is built from TRBV19 and TRBJ1-2, with 7 bases that match TRBD1. CDR3 length equals 15 residues. Per the germline V gene, CDR1 is LNHDA and CDR2 is SQIVND (reference sequence). V dropped 3 bases and J dropped 8; count of bases not matched to a gene: 12. CDR3 sequence: CASSMEGAFAGGYTF. CDR3 bases: TGTGCCAGTAGTATGGAGGGGGCGTTTGCTGGGGGCTACACCTTC.

The V gene is TRBV19, the J gene TRBJ2-3, with TRBD2 matching 12 bases. V was clipped by 4 bases and J by 2 bases; unmatched bases: 7. Germline values: CDR1 LNHDA, CDR2 SQIVND (reference sequence). The CDR3 contains 17 residues. CDR3 sequence reads: CASSKRTSGATTDTQYF. The DNA of the CDR3 is TGTGCCAGTAGTAAACGGACTAGCGGGGCAACCACAGATACGCAGTATTTT.

The chain carries TRBV3-1 (or the pseudogene TRBV3-2) and TRBJ2-3; D gene ambiguous. The CDR3 totals 16 residues. CDR1 is LGHDT, CDR2 YNNKEL, per germline (reference sequence). V lost 4 bases and J lost 0, with 14 bases in between. The CDR3 spells CASSPVGQTSTDTQYF. The CDR3 nucleotides are TGTGCCAGCAGCCCGGTGGGTCAAACTAGCACAGATACGCAGTATTTT.

The rearrangement joins TRBV19 to TRBJ1-2; possibly TRBD1 for D (5 bases). V lost 3 bases and J 8 bases, leaving 10 bases between the germline ends. CDR3 size: 12 residues. Germline lookup yields CDR1 LNHDA and CDR2 SQIVND (reference sequence). The CDR3 DNA follows: TGTGCCAGTAGTATGAGGGGAGGCGGCTACACCTTC. Translating it yields CASSMRGGGYTF.

The rearrangement uses TRBV19 and TRBJ2-2, with TRBD1 matching over 7 bases. The CDR3 spans 16 residues. Trimming at V came to 8 bases and at J to 6 bases, leaving 15 bases not matched to a gene. Germline V gene data show CDR1 as LNHDA and CDR2 as SQIVND (reference sequence). The CDR3 DNA follows: TGTGCCAGTTTCCCGCAGGGGGTTCTCCCCCCCGGGGAGCTGTTTTTT. It encodes CASFPQGVLPPGELFF.

The chain carries TRBV30 and TRBJ2-1; 13 nucleotides match TRBD2. The CDR3 length is 13 residues. Trimming at V came to 4 bases and at J to 8 bases, leaving 2 bases not matched to a gene. Germline values: CDR1 GTSNPN, CDR2 SVGIG (reference sequence). The CDR3 loop is CAWTLAGGHEQFF. CDR3 nucleotide sequence: TGTGCCTGGACACTAGCGGGAGGGCATGAGCAGTTCTTC.

This clone was found once. The chain employs TRBV21-1 and TRBJ2-5. TRBV21-1 is labeled a pseudogene. The CDR3 is made up of 12 amino acids. CDR3 in amino acids: CASSKEEETQYF. DNA for the CDR3: TGTGCCAGCAGCAAAGAGGAAGAGACCCAGTACTTC.

The chain recombines TRBV6-1 with TRBJ2-7, with D perhaps assigned TRBD1 or TRBD2 (5 bases each). The CDR3 sequence is 15 residues long. V shed 2 bases and J shed 2 bases, with 13 bases lying between them. Per germline, CDR1 MNHNS and CDR2 SASEGT. The CDR3 region is CASSESPGTAYEQYF. The DNA of the CDR3 is TGTGCCAGCAGTGAAAGTCCGGGGACGGCCTACGAGCAGTACTTC.

This chain links TRBV19 with TRBJ1-5, with TRBD1 as a possible D gene (5 bases). Trimming cost V 7 bases and J 2 bases, with 12 bases left between them. The CDR3 spans 14 residues. Germline V CDR1 and CDR2: LNHDA, SQIVND (reference sequence). Written as DNA, the CDR3 is TGTGCCAGTACAGGGCAGAGGGGCAATCAGCCCCAGCATTTT. Translation: CASTGQRGNQPQHF.

This clone came up a few times. The chain uses TRBV3-1 (or the pseudogene TRBV3-2) and TRBJ1-1; D uncertain. This CDR3 is built from 16 residues. V was clipped by 3 bases and J by 3 bases, with 17 bases between them. The germline V gene has CDR1 LGHDT and CDR2 YNNKEL (reference sequence). This CDR3 is CASSHGAQGLDTEAFF. Written as DNA, the CDR3 is TGTGCCAGCAGCCACGGTGCCCAAGGGTTGGACACTGAAGCTTTCTTT.

This clone was observed a few times. This rearrangement joins TRBV9 to TRBJ1-3; D is unresolved. Germline CDR1 and CDR2: SGDLS and YYNGEE. The germline V and J ends were trimmed by 3 bases and 0 bases, with 10 bases remaining between them. The CDR3 totals 15 residues. CDR3 nucleotide sequence: TGTGCCAGCAGCGCCTATCCCGACTCTGGAAACACCATATATTTT. Residues: CASSAYPDSGNTIYF. Filled out from reference TRBV9 and TRBJ1-3, the complete variable domain reads DSGVTQTPKHLITATGQRVTLRCSPRSGDLSVYWYQQSLDQGLQFLIQYYNGEERAKGNILERFSAQQFPDLHSELNLSSLELGDSALYFCASSAYPDSGNTIYFGEGSWLTVV.

V and J are TRBV11-2 and TRBJ1-3, with D uncertain. V gave up 0 bases and J gave up 0 bases, with 12 bases separating them. In germline, CDR1 is SGHAT, CDR2 FQNNGV. The CDR3 is 17 residues long. The CDR3 DNA sequence: TGTGCCAGCAGCTTAGAGTACAGCCCCAGCTCTGGAAACACCATATATTTT. It is translated as CASSLEYSPSSGNTIYF.

V is TRBV6-5 and J is TRBJ1-2; perhaps TRBD1 as D (5 bases). V was pared by 0 bases and J by 5 bases, with 13 bases between. CDR3 size: 15 residues. Per the germline V gene, CDR1 is MNHEY and CDR2 is SVGAGI. The CDR3 reads CASSYSISGGYGYTF. DNA for the CDR3: TGTGCCAGCAGTTACTCGATCTCGGGGGGTTATGGCTACACCTTC.

The chain employs TRBV5-1 and TRBJ2-2; D possibly corresponds to TRBD2 (5 bases). The V gene's germline CDR1 is SGHRS and CDR2 YFSETQ. The CDR3 totals 14 residues. The V gene lost 0 bases and the J gene lost 4 bases, with 7 bases spanning the gap. The CDR3 nucleotides read TGCGCCAGCAGCTTGGTGGAGGTCACCGGGGAGCTGTTTTTT. Its translation is CASSLVEVTGELFF.

The chain employs TRBV6-5 and TRBJ1-2, with D tentatively TRBD1 (5 bases). Germline V CDR1 and CDR2: MNHEY, SVGAGI. The CDR3 runs to 14 residues. V shed 0 bases and J shed 1 base, with 6 bases lying between them. The CDR3 coding sequence is TGTGCCAGCAGTTACTCAGGGGATAACTATGGCTACACCTTC. Its protein product is CASSYSGDNYGYTF.

J is TRBJ1-2 and V is TRBV19; a weak D match, TRBD1 (6 bases). V shed 9 bases and J shed 3 bases, with 17 bases lying between them. CDR1 and CDR2 (germline): LNHDA, SQIVND (reference sequence). This CDR3 spans 14 amino acids. In nucleotides, the CDR3 is TGTGCCAGCCTTCATAGACAGGAGGACTATGGCTACACCTTC. Translation gives CASLHRQEDYGYTF.

The genes are TRBV5-1 and TRBJ2-3, with 7 bases that match TRBD1. Losses at the gene ends were 4 bases for V and 2 bases for J; bases not matched to a gene: 16. Germline-derived CDR1 and CDR2 are SGHRS and YFSETQ. This CDR3 spans 18 amino acids. The CDR3, as DNA: TGCGCCAGCAGCCGATCCCCGGCGGACAGGCAAAACACAGATACGCAGTATTTT. Translated: CASSRSPADRQNTDTQYF.

The V and J genes are TRBV10-3 and TRBJ1-2, with 7 bases aligning to TRBD1. The CDR3 is 13 amino acids. Germline V CDR1 and CDR2: ENHRY, SYGVKD. After removal of 8 bases from V and 2 bases from J, the junction contained 5 bases not matched to a gene. The CDR3 here is CAIQGQTNYGYTF. In nucleotides, the CDR3 is TGTGCCATCCAGGGACAGACCAACTATGGCTACACCTTC.

The rearrangement links TRBV12-5 to TRBJ2-1; D not certain. V was cut by 3 bases and J by 0 bases, with 6 bases left in between. The germline gives CDR1 LGHNT, CDR2 FRNRAP. The CDR3 is 14 residues long. The CDR3 DNA is TGTGCTAGTGGTTTAAGGATCTCCTACAATGAGCAGTTCTTC. Translating it yields CASGLRISYNEQFF.

This chain uses TRBV7-9 with TRBJ2-6; D gene uncertain. The CDR3 is 14 residues long. Trimming removed 3 bases at V and 0 bases at J, with 3 bases between. The germline gives CDR1 SEHNR, CDR2 FQNEAQ (reference sequence). The CDR3 protein is CASSFSSGANVLTF. CDR3 sequence (DNA): TGTGCCAGCAGCTTTAGCTCTGGGGCCAACGTCCTGACTTTC.

V and J are TRBV6-5 and TRBJ1-2, with TRBD1 matching over 9 bases. Losses at the gene ends were 6 bases for V and 3 bases for J; bases not matched to a gene: 5. The CDR3 is made up of 14 amino acids. The germline V gene has CDR1 MNHEY and CDR2 SVGAGI. The CDR3 loop is CASRATGGYYGYTF. The CDR3 DNA reads as TGTGCCAGCAGGGCGACAGGGGGTTACTATGGCTACACCTTC.

The chain combines TRBV15 with TRBJ2-2; possible D gene TRBD1, 5 bases. V lost 5 bases, J lost 3 bases, and 10 bases lay in between. The CDR3 runs to 14 residues. From germline, CDR1 is LNHNV and CDR2 YYDKDF (reference sequence). The CDR3 reads CATSAQGYTGELFF. CDR3 bases: TGTGCCACCAGCGCGCAGGGTTACACCGGGGAGCTGTTTTTT. The whole variable domain, remainder taken from reference TRBV15 and TRBJ2-2, is DAMVIQNPRYQVTQFGKPVTLSCSQTLNHNVMYWYQQKSSQAPKLLFHYYDKDFNNEADTPDNFQSRRPNTSFCFLDIRSPGLGDTAMYLCATSAQGYTGELFFGEGSRLTVL.

V gene TRBV30 combines with J gene TRBJ2-1, with D perhaps given as TRBD1 or TRBD2 (5 bases each). The V and J ends lost 0 bases and 12 bases respectively, with 12 bases between them. Per the germline V gene, CDR1 is GTSNPN and CDR2 is SVGIG (reference sequence). The CDR3 covers 12 residues. This chain's CDR3 is CAWSVEGLGQFF. CDR3 DNA sequence: TGTGCCTGGAGTGTAGAGGGGTTGGGGCAGTTCTTC.

This chain uses TRBV6-5 with TRBJ1-4; D is unresolved. The CDR3 extends over 14 amino acids. Germline V CDR1 and CDR2: MNHEY, SVGAGI. Trimming took off 0 bases at V and 7 bases at J, with 9 bases between the two ends. The CDR3 reads CASSYSGMREKLFF. CDR3 nucleotide sequence: TGTGCCAGCAGTTACTCAGGGATGCGTGAAAAACTGTTTTTT.

The chain employs TRBV28 and TRBJ1-5; no reliable D call. Germline assignment: CDR1 MDHEN and CDR2 SYDVKM. V lost 6 bases to trimming and J lost 5 bases, with 20 bases between them. This CDR3 is built from 16 residues. The CDR3 coding sequence is TGTGCCAGCAGATACTCCAGAGACCAGAGGGATCAGCCCCAGCATTTT. Protein sequence: CASRYSRDQRDQPQHF.

The V and J genes are TRBV24-1 and TRBJ2-1; a weak D match, TRBD2 (6 bases). Germline V CDR1 and CDR2: KGHDR, SFDVKD. V lost 12 bases, J lost 5 bases, and 31 bases lay in between. The CDR3 is 18 amino acids. This chain's CDR3 is CAARAPNFSGGGDNEQFF. The CDR3 DNA reads as TGTGCCGCCCGTGCCCCGAATTTCAGCGGAGGCGGGGACAATGAGCAGTTCTTC.